This T cell receptor (beta chain) was obtained from a study of monozygotic twins with inflammatory bowel disease (dated by TCRdb to between 2017 and 2020). Concerning the study at large: A total of approximately 28 monozygotic twin pairs were included in the full study, comprising nine German pairs (four IBD-concordant, five IBD-discordant) and 19 IBD-discordant Danish pairs. Disease-associated traits were sought mainly through comparisons between IBD patients and their genetically identical healthy co-twins within discordant pairs. Each individual had, on average, about 151 000 unique TCRalpha sequences and 181 000 unique TCRbeta sequences available for analysis. Findings and caveats that apply to the study as a whole: Repertoire similarity did not differ between concordant and discordant twins, which could be due to limited statistical power. Background noise and inter-individual variability may have been introduced into the repertoires by the differing immunosuppressive treatments among patients. No single strong signal or clonotype linked to IBD turned up in the results, so the idea that one exists was not supported. Compared with healthy twins, IBD patients shared fewer clonotypes with other individuals, and the difference was most pronounced in patients with signs of disease activity. IBD patients had lower TCRbeta repertoire diversity, measured by the inverse Simpson index, than their healthy co-twins. Different T cell subtypes could not be distinguished in the analysis.

From each donor, a roughly 2.7 ml peripheral blood sample was collected into PAXgene tubes and kept at -80 degrees C. Without T cell sorting, total RNA was isolated from whole blood using the PAXgene blood miRNA kit on an automated QIAcube. Peripheral blood from monozygotic twin pairs, either concordant or discordant for inflammatory bowel disease, underwent deep TCRalpha and TCRbeta repertoire profiling that used unique molecular barcoding. Smoking habits were recorded for all twin pairs, with individuals classified as current, former or never smokers. Library preparation employed 5' RACE. Preparation of each TCR library used 3,000 to 3,500 ng of total RNA. cDNA was synthesized with SMARTScribe reverse transcriptase in eight separate reactions per sample. Unique molecular identifiers containing a 6-nucleotide sample barcode were introduced through template switching during cDNA synthesis. TCRalpha and TCRbeta cDNA was amplified by two nested PCRs of around 16 and 10 cycles, with bead purification after each PCR. Before amplification, the cDNA was treated with uracil DNA-glycosylase and purified using the QIAquick PCR purification kit. The second PCR added Illumina TruSeq-compatible adapters along with sample-specific barcodes. TapeStation and Qubit were used to check library quality and concentration, and 4 to 6 ng of each library went into the pool. Sequencing of the pooled libraries was done on an Illumina HiSeq2500 single-index Rapid Run using custom sequencing primers and 2 x 100 bp reads. Regarding the original processing steps: UMI-based consensus assembly with MiGEC version 1.2.6 was used to correct PCR and sequencing errors. V(D)J alignment, clonotype assembly and CDR3 extraction were performed with MiXCR version 2.1.1. Normalisation of gene usage, clonotype sharing and MAIT/NKT TCR abundance was achieved by analysing the top 1000, 10 000 and 20 000 clonotypes per sample. After downsampling to 27 000 UMIs, diversity was calculated as the inverse Simpson index using the vegan R package. Statistical testing used paired Mann-Whitney U tests on the discordant twin pairs and applied Benjamini-Hochberg correction for multiple testing. TCRdb reprocessed the sequencing reads and holds a single record per CDR3 protein sequence, with no DNA. The V and J calls come from TCRdb's annotation, not from the publication. This sample's clone table shows more than 300,000 distinct CDR3 sequences. The ten largest clones take up just over 2.5% of the sample.

The germline V gene (reference sequence) specifies SEHNR as CDR1 and FQNEAQ as CDR2. The CDR3 contains 14 residues, cysteine and phenylalanine counted. The coding DNA is unavailable. In regard to this clonotype: The antigen it recognizes is unknown.

The clonotype originates from a human donor with ulcerative colitis or Crohn's disease, or a healthy co-twin of an affected twin (not recorded which). The chain was built from TRBV7-9 and TRBJ2-3. Specimen: blood. CDR3 protein: CASGLGSLTDTQYF.